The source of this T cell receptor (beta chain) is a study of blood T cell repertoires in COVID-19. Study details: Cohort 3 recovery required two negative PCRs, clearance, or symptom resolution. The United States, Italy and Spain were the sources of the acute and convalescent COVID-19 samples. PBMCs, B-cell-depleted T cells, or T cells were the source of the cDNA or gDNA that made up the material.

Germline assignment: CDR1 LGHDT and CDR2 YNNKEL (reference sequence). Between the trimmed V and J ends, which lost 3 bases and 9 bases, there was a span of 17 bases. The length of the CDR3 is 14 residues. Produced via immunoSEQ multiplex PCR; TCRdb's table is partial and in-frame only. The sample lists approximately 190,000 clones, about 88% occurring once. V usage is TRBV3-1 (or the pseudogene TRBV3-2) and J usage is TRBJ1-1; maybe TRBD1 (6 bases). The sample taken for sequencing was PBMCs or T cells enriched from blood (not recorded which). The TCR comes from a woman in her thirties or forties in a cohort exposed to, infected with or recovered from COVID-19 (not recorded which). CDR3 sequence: CASSQEYREPKAFF. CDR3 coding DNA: TGTGCCAGCAGCCAGGAATACAGGGAGCCGAAAGCTTTCTTT.